The 21 T cell receptor beta chains below all came from one sample that was sequenced in a study of blood T cell repertoires in COVID-19. Data came from immunoSEQ multiplex PCR; TCRdb stores just in-frame clones and leaves some out. The sample shows under 300,000 clones, under 95% of them seen only once. The sample taken for sequencing was PBMCs or T cells enriched from blood (not recorded which). Every receptor here comes from a woman between 35 and 50 years old with acute COVID-19.

This clone has a handful of counts. The J gene is TRBJ2-6, the V gene TRBV19; 9 bases fit TRBD1. The CDR3 covers 15 residues. J was trimmed by 2 bases and V by 7 bases; bases with no gene match: 3. The germline V gene encodes CDR1 LNHDA and CDR2 SQIVND (reference sequence). The CDR3 sequence is CASKQGAPGANVLTF. CDR3 sequence (DNA): TGTGCCAGTAAACAGGGGGCGCCTGGGGCCAACGTCCTGACTTTC.

This chain links TRBV14 with TRBJ1-1, with D possibly being TRBD1 (5 bases). The CDR3 runs 13 residues. Trimming removed 7 bases at V and 5 bases at J, with 14 bases between. The germline V gene has CDR1 SGHDN and CDR2 FVKESK. DNA for the CDR3: TGTGCCAGCAAGAGGAGGGGTTGGACTGAAGCTTTCTTT. It encodes CASKRRGWTEAFF.

This chain uses TRBV3-1 (or the pseudogene TRBV3-2) with TRBJ2-7, with 8 nucleotides matching TRBD2. Trimming cost V 4 bases and J 4 bases; bases outside gene matches: 6. This CDR3 spans 14 amino acids. CDR1 is LGHDT and CDR2 is YNNKEL in the germline V gene (reference sequence). The CDR3: CASSRYGGGYEQYF. DNA of the CDR3: TGTGCCAGCAGCCGGTACGGGGGGGGTTACGAGCAGTACTTC.

The CDR3 coding sequence is TGTGCCAGCACTTACGGACTCTCTGATGAAAAACTGTTTTTT. Encoded protein: CASTYGLSDEKLFF. The rearrangement uses TRBV2 and TRBJ1-4; D gene uncertain. The V and J ends lost 7 bases and 6 bases respectively, with 15 bases between them. Germline-derived CDR1 and CDR2 are SNHLY and FYNNEI. The CDR3 totals 14 residues.

The J gene is TRBJ1-2, the V gene TRBV5-1, with a weak D call TRBD1 (5 bases). V was cut by 5 bases and J by 0 bases, with 17 bases left in between. The CDR3 contains 16 residues. Germline CDR1 and CDR2: SGHRS and YFSETQ. The CDR3, as DNA: TGCGCCAGCAGTTCGGGGGAGGTTTTAGCTAACTATGGCTACACCTTC. Amino acid sequence: CASSSGEVLANYGYTF.

This chain connects TRBV28 to TRBJ2-6; the match to TRBD2 covers 7 bases. Germline V CDR1 and CDR2: MDHEN, SYDVKM. This CDR3 has 15 residues. The junction had 0 bases not matched to a gene; V was cut back by 4 bases and J by 0 bases. The CDR3 loop reads CASSWGGSGANVLTF. The CDR3 nucleotides read TGTGCCAGCAGTTGGGGGGGCTCTGGGGCCAACGTCCTGACTTTC.

The V and J genes are TRBV4-1 and TRBJ2-7; 14 nucleotides agree with TRBD2. Looked up from germline, CDR1 is MGHRA and CDR2 is YSYEKL. V trimming: 10 bases; J trimming: 3 bases; junction bases outside the gene matches: 8. This CDR3 is 15 amino acids long. CDR3 loop: CATREGTSGSYEQYF. The CDR3 DNA follows: TGCGCCACCAGAGAGGGGACTAGCGGGAGCTACGAGCAGTACTTC.

The CDR3 is CASSLVLGGSGNQPQHF. In DNA form, the CDR3 reads TGCGCCAGCAGCCTCGTTCTGGGGGGGTCTGGGAATCAGCCCCAGCATTTT. V gene TRBV4-1 combines with J gene TRBJ1-5, with D perhaps matching TRBD1 (5 bases). This CDR3 is 17 amino acids long. In germline, CDR1 is MGHRA, CDR2 YSYEKL. V was pared by 4 bases and J by 4 bases, with 20 bases between.

The CDR3 spells CASSEANRGYTF. CDR3 sequence (DNA): TGTGCCAGCAGTGAAGCGAACAGGGGCTACACCTTC. This chain joins TRBV6-1 and TRBJ1-2, with D possibly being TRBD1 (5 bases). CDR3 length: 12 residues. CDR1 MNHNS and CDR2 SASEGT come from the germline V gene. The ends were cut back, 0 bases at V and 8 bases at J, with 7 bases in the middle.

The genes are TRBV30 and TRBJ1-2, with D tentatively TRBD1 (5 bases). Trimming removed 8 bases from V and 0 bases from J, with 16 bases in between. Germline assignment: CDR1 GTSNPN and CDR2 SVGIG (reference sequence). The CDR3 length is 14 residues. In DNA, the CDR3 is TGTGCCGGAGGGCCCCAACAGGCTAACTATGGCTACACCTTC. Its protein product is CAGGPQQANYGYTF.

This chain joins TRBV29-1 and TRBJ2-5; TRBD2 is a possible D gene (7 bases). Germline CDR1 SQVTM, CDR2 ANQGSEA. The CDR3 is 13 amino acids. V gave up 3 bases and J gave up 4 bases, with 12 bases separating them. CDR3 region: CSVEFGGLETQYF. The CDR3 nucleotides read TGCAGCGTTGAGTTCGGGGGGCTAGAGACCCAGTACTTC.

The rearrangement joins TRBV13 to TRBJ1-2, with D possibly being TRBD1 (5 bases). The CDR3 is made up of 13 amino acids. The V gene lost 3 bases and the J gene lost 4 bases, with 9 bases spanning the gap. CDR1 and CDR2 (germline): PRHDT, FYEKMQ (reference sequence). CDR3 region: CASSFGQAYGYTF. The CDR3 DNA reads TGTGCCAGCAGCTTCGGACAAGCCTATGGCTACACCTTC.

Here the CDR3 reads CASSFGTGSQREKLFF. The CDR3 nucleotides are TGTGCCAGCAGCTTCGGAACAGGGAGCCAAAGAGAAAAACTGTTTTTT. The gene calls are TRBV5-8 and TRBJ1-4; perhaps TRBD1 as D (6 bases). The length of the CDR3 is 16 residues. Per germline, CDR1 SGHTS and CDR2 YDEGEE. Deletions cut 2 bases from V and 8 bases from J, with 19 bases between. Full variable domain (missing parts from reference TRBV5-8 and TRBJ1-4): EAGVTQSPTHLIKTRGQQATLRCSPISGHTSVYWYQQALGLGLQFLLWYDEGEERNRGNFPPRFSGRQFPNYSSELNVNALELEDSALYLCASSFGTGSQREKLFFGSGTQLSVL.

This chain connects TRBV9 to TRBJ1-1; no reliable D call. CDR1 is SGDLS and CDR2 is YYNGEE in the germline V gene. The CDR3 runs 15 residues. V was cut by 0 bases and J by 0 bases, with 9 bases left in between. The CDR3 spells CASSVVSQVNTEAFF. In DNA, the CDR3 is TGTGCCAGCAGCGTAGTTAGTCAAGTGAACACTGAAGCTTTCTTT.

The rearrangement uses TRBV6-6 and TRBJ2-7; a weak D match, TRBD1 (6 bases). Looked up from germline, CDR1 is MNHNY and CDR2 is SVGAGI (reference sequence). The CDR3 runs to 16 residues. Trimming shortened V by 0 bases and J by 2 bases, and 14 bases separated the two germline ends. The CDR3 loop reads CASSYSTVGHPYEQYF. The CDR3 coding sequence is TGTGCCAGCAGTTACTCGACAGTGGGACATCCCTACGAGCAGTACTTC.

The chain recombines TRBV6-5 with TRBJ2-1; TRBD2 matches 8 bases. Trimming at V came to 10 bases and at J to 10 bases, leaving 9 bases not matched to a gene. The CDR3 runs to 12 residues. Germline V gene data show CDR1 as MNHEY and CDR2 as SVGAGI. The CDR3 loop is CATRGLAGEQFF. The CDR3 DNA sequence: TGTGCCACCCGCGGACTAGCAGGGGAGCAGTTCTTC.

The chain recombines TRBV7-6 with TRBJ2-1; 10 bases agree with TRBD2. Trimming removed 1 base from V and 8 bases from J; junction bases left unmatched: 8. Germline V gives CDR1 SGHVS, CDR2 FNYEAQ. There are 16 residues in the CDR3. DNA of the CDR3: TGTGCCAGCAGCTTAGGACTAGCGGGTGATGCGGATGAGCAGTTCTTC. Its protein product is CASSLGLAGDADEQFF.

V and J are TRBV2 and TRBJ2-4; 11 positions match TRBD2. The CDR3 is 13 residues long. The germline gives CDR1 SNHLY, CDR2 FYNNEI. Trimming cost V 7 bases and J 6 bases; bases outside gene matches: 2. CDR3 residues: CASNGLAGNIQYF. In nucleotides, the CDR3 is TGTGCCAGCAACGGACTAGCGGGAAACATTCAGTACTTC.

This chain uses TRBV4-3 with TRBJ1-2; TRBD1 matches 9 bases. J gave up 1 base and V 0 bases, and 9 bases lay outside the gene matches. The CDR3 spans 18 residues. CDR1 and CDR2 (germline): LGHNA, YSLEER. The chain's CDR3 is CASSQDPGQGQHNYGYTF. The DNA for the CDR3 is TGCGCCAGCAGCCAAGACCCGGGACAGGGTCAACATAACTATGGCTACACCTTC.

V gene TRBV27 combines with J gene TRBJ2-7; D gene uncertain. From germline, CDR1 is MNHEY and CDR2 SMNVEV (reference sequence). V gave up 5 bases and J gave up 2 bases, with 16 bases separating them. The CDR3 totals 15 residues. For the CDR3, the DNA is TGTGCCAGCAGTCTTTCCAGACTGGAGACCTACGAGCAGTACTTC. It is translated as CASSLSRLETYEQYF.

This clone showed up just once. The DNA of the CDR3 is TGTGCCAGTAGTATAGTCAGGCTGAGCTATGGCTACACCTTC. Its translation: CASSIVRLSYGYTF. The V gene is TRBV19, the J gene TRBJ1-2; no firm D call. Trimming took off 1 base at V and 4 bases at J, with 10 bases between the two ends. CDR1 and CDR2 from the germline V gene are LNHDA and SQIVND (reference sequence). This CDR3 has 14 residues.